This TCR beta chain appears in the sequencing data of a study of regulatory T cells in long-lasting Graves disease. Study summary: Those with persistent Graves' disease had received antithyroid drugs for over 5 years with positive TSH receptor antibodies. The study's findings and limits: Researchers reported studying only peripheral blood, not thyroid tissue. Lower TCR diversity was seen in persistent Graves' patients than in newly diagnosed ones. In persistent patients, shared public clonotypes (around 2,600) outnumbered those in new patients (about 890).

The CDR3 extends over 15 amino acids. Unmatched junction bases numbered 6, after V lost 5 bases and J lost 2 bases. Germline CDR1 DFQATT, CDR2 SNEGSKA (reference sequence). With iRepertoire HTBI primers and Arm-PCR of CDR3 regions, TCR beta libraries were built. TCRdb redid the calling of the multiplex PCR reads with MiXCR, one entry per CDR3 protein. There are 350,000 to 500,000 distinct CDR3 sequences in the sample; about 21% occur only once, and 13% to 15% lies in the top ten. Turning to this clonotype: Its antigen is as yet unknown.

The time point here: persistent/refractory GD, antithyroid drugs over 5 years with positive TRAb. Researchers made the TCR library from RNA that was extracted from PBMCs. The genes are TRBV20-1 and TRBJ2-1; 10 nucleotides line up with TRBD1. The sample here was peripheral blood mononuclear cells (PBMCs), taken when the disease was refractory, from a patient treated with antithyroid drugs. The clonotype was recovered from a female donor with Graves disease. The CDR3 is CSALRQGATYNEQFF. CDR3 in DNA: TGCAGTGCTCTACGACAGGGGGCCACCTACAATGAGCAGTTCTTC.